The clone carrying this TCR beta chain was found once. Its target is not known. This sample was taken from a study of cytomegalovirus exposure and HLA in healthy donors. Germline-derived CDR1 and CDR2 are SGHNT and YENEEA. The CDR3 contains 20 residues. J gave up 2 bases and V 1 base, and 19 bases lay outside the gene matches. Overall study results and limits: A list of about 160 TCR beta chains associated with cytomegalovirus was given. Highly shared variants forming one cluster were likely a sequencing artifact.

Vbeta (60) and Jbeta (13) primers were used in the PCR. Method: immunoSEQ multiplex PCR; TCRdb's copy keeps in-frame clones and lacks some. The sample yields 95,000 to 150,000 clones, approximately 82% seen once. V is TRBV11-3 and J is TRBJ2-7, with 8 bases that match TRBD1. This receptor was identified in a man aged 18 to 29 in good health and CMV-seropositive. Sequenced: PBMCs. The CDR3 loop is CASSLAKGGQVNPPPYEQYF. The CDR3 DNA reads as TGTGCCAGCAGCTTAGCCAAGGGGGGACAGGTTAATCCCCCGCCCTACGAGCAGTACTTC. The entire variable domain, with the rest obtained from reference TRBV11-3 and TRBJ2-7, is as follows: EAGVVQSPRYKIIEKKQPVAFWCNPISGHNTLYWYLQNLGQGPELLIRYENEEAVDDSQLPKDRFSAERLKGVDSTLKIQPAELGDSAVYLCASSLAKGGQVNPPPYEQYFGPGTRLTVT.